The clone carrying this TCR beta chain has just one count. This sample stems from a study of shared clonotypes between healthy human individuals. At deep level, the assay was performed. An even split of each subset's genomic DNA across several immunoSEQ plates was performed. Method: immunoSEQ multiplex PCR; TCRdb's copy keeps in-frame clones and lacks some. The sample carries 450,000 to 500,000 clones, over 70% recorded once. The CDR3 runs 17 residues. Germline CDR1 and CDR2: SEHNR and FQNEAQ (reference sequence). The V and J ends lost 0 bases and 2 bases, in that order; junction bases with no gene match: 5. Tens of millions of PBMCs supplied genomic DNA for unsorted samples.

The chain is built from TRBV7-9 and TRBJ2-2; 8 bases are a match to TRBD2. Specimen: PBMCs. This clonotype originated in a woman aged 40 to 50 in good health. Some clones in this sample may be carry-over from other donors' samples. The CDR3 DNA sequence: TGTGCCAGCAGCTTAGCGGGGCTAGCGGGTAACACCGGGGAGCTGTTTTTT. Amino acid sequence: CASSLAGLAGNTGELFF.